The source of this T cell receptor beta chain is a study of blood T cell repertoires in COVID-19. About the research overall: Material from acute and convalescent COVID-19 was sourced from the United States, Italy and Spain. PBMCs, B-cell-depleted T cells, or T cells provided the cDNA or gDNA that made up the material.

Study processing details: Scientists estimated how many nucleated cells there were by amplifying reference gene primers. The method was immunoSEQ multiplex PCR; TCRdb's version includes in-frame clones alone and lacks a portion of them. That table supplies the V and J calls and clone size; D and trimming were determined from the DNA. There are 250,000 to 350,000 clones in the sample; around 87% occur only once, and 2.2% lies in the top ten. CDR3 length equals 14 residues. Looked up from germline, CDR1 is SGHRS and CDR2 is YFSETQ. V was cut by 0 bases and J by 10 bases, with 13 bases left in between. The sequence was collected from a woman between 50 and 59 years old who had recovered from COVID-19. This chain links TRBV5-1 with TRBJ1-4; weak D call: TRBD1 (5 bases). Sequencing was done on a sample of peripheral blood. CDR3 in amino acids: CASSLDPGPVKLFF. The CDR3 nucleotides read TGCGCCAGCAGCTTGGATCCAGGGCCCGTAAAACTGTTTTTT.